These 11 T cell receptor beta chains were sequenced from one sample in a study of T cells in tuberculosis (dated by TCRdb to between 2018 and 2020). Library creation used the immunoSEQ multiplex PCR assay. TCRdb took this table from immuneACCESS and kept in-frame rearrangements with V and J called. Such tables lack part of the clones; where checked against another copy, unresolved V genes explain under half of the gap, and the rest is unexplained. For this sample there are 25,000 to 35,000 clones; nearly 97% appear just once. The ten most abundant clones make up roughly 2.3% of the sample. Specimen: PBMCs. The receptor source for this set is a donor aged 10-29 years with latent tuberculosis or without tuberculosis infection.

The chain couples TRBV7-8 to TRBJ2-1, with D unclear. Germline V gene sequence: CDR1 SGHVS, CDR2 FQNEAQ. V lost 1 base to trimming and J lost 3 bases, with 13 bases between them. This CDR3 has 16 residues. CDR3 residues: CASSLVLAIGYNEQFF. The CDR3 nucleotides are TGTGCCAGCAGCTTAGTTCTTGCTATCGGCTACAATGAGCAGTTCTTC.

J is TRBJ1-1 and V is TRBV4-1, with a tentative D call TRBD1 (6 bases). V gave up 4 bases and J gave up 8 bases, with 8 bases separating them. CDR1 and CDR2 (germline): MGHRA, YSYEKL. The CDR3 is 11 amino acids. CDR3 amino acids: CASSRDREAFF. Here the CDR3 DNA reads TGCGCCAGCAGCCGAGACAGGGAAGCTTTCTTT.

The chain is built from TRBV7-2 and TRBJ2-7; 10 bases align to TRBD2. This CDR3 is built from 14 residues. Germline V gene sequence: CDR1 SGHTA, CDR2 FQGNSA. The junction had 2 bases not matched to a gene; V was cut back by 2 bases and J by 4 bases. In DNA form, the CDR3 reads TGTGCCAGCAGCTTAACTAGCGGGACATACGAGCAGTACTTC. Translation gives CASSLTSGTYEQYF.

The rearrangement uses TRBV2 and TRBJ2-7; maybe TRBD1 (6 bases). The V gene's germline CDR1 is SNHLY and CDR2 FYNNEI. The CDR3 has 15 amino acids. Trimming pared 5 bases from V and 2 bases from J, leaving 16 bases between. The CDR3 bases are TGTGCCAGCAGTCCAACCGGGACAAACGCCTACGAGCAGTACTTC. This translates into CASSPTGTNAYEQYF. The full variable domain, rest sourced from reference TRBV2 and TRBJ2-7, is EPEVTQTPSHQVTQMGQEVILRCVPISNHLYFYWYRQILGQKVEFLVSFYNNEISEKSEIFDDQFSVERPDGSNFTLKIRSTKLEDSAMYFCASSPTGTNAYEQYFGPGTRLTVT.

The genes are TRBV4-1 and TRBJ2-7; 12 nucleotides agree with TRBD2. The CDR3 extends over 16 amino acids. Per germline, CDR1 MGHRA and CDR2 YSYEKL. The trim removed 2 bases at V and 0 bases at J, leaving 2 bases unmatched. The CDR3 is CASSQTSGGPSYEQYF. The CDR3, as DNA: TGCGCCAGCAGCCAAACTAGCGGGGGGCCCTCCTACGAGCAGTACTTC.

CDR3 coding DNA: TGTGCCAGCAGTTACGCAAGGGGGATGGGGGAGACCCAGTACTTC. This codes for CASSYARGMGETQYF. This chain joins TRBV6-5 and TRBJ2-5, with D perhaps TRBD1 (6 bases). Trimming cost V 2 bases and J 5 bases, with 15 bases left between them. This CDR3 spans 15 amino acids. CDR1 and CDR2 (germline): MNHEY, SVGAGI.

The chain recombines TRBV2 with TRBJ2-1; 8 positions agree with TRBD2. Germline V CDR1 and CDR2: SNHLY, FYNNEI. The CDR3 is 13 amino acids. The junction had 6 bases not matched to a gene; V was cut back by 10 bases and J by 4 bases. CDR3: CATILAAYNEQFF. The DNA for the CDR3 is TGTGCCACGATACTAGCGGCGTACAATGAGCAGTTCTTC.

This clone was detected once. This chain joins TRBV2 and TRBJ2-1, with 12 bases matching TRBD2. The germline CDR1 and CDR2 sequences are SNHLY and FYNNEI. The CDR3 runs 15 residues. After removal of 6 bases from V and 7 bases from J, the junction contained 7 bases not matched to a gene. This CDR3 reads CASRDTSGRPNEQFF. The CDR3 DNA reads TGTGCCAGCAGAGACACTAGCGGGAGGCCAAATGAGCAGTTCTTC.

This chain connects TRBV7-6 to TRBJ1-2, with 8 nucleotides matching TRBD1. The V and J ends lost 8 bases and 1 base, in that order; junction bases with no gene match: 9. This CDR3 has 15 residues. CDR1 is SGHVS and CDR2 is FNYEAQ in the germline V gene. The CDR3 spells CASEGTTGDNYGYTF. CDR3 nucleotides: TGTGCCAGCGAGGGAACGACAGGGGATAACTATGGCTACACCTTC.

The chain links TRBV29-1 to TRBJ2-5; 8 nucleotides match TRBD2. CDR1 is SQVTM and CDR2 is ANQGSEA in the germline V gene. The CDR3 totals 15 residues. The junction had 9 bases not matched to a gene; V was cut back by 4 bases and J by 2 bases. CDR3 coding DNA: TGCAGCGTTGGGGGTCTATCGGGAGGGCAAGAGACCCAGTACTTC. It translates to CSVGGLSGGQETQYF.

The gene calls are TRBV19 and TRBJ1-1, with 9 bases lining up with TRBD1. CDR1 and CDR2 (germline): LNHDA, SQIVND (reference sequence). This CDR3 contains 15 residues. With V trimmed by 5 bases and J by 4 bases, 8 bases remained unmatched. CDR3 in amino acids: CASSHRGHKGTEAFF. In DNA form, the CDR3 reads TGTGCCAGTAGTCACAGGGGGCATAAGGGCACTGAAGCTTTCTTT.